One and the same sample provided the 20 T cell receptor beta chains below, sequenced in a study of cytomegalovirus exposure and HLA in healthy donors. The PCR made use of 60 Vbeta and 13 Jbeta primers. Libraries were prepared by immunoSEQ multiplex PCR; TCRdb keeps only in-frame clonotypes and omits some of them. The data show over 150,000 clones, roughly 85% seen once. The sample consisted of PBMCs. Receptors were obtained from a woman between 25 and 40 years old in good health and CMV-seronegative.

V and J are TRBV7-2 and TRBJ1-5, with 8 bases aligning to TRBD1. CDR3 length: 14 residues. With 5 bases clipped from V and 4 bases from J, the junction kept 4 bases outside the gene matches. The germline gives CDR1 SGHTA, CDR2 FQGNSA. The CDR3 region has the DNA TGTGCCAGCAGCGCTGGGACAGGAAATCAGCCCCAGCATTTT. Amino acids: CASSAGTGNQPQHF.

This clone has more than one count but fewer than ten. The rearrangement joins TRBV6-6 to TRBJ1-1, with D possibly matching TRBD1 (6 bases). Germline V lookup: CDR1 MNHNY, CDR2 SVGAGI (reference sequence). V was trimmed by 2 bases and J by 7 bases, leaving 17 bases between them. CDR3 size: 15 residues. The CDR3 spells CASSYPQGGWDEAFF. CDR3 nucleotides: TGTGCCAGCAGTTACCCACAGGGAGGGTGGGATGAAGCTTTCTTT.

This chain joins TRBV28 and TRBJ2-5; maybe TRBD2 (6 bases). Germline V gives CDR1 MDHEN, CDR2 SYDVKM. This CDR3 has 17 amino acids. Trimming removed 3 bases at V and 9 bases at J, with 26 bases between. The CDR3 region is CASSLITSRVGVGAQYF. The CDR3 nucleotides read TGTGCCAGCAGTTTGATAACTAGCCGGGTGGGGGTAGGGGCCCAGTACTTC. Complete variable domain (other parts from reference TRBV28 and TRBJ2-5): DVKVTQSSRYLVKRTGEKVFLECVQDMDHENMFWYRQDPGLGLRLIYFSYDVKMKEKGDIPEGYSVSREKKERFSLILESASTNQTSMYLCASSLITSRVGVGAQYFGPGTRLLVL.

The CDR3 nucleotides are TGTGCCAGCGGAGCCGGGGGGGACCTCCGCAATCAGCCCCAGCATTTT. This gives the protein CASGAGGDLRNQPQHF. The chain recombines TRBV7-9 with TRBJ1-5; D is possibly TRBD1 (5 bases). CDR3 length: 16 amino acids. V dropped 8 bases and J dropped 2 bases, with 19 bases sitting between them. Per the germline V gene, CDR1 is SEHNR and CDR2 is FQNEAQ (reference sequence). Full variable domain (remainder filled in from reference TRBV7-9 and TRBJ1-5): DTGVSQNPRHKITKRGQNVTFRCDPISEHNRLYWYRQTLGQGPEFLTYFQNEAQLEKSRLLSDRFSAERPKGSFSTLEIQRTEQGDSAMYLCASGAGGDLRNQPQHFGDGTRLSIL.

V and J are TRBV5-4 and TRBJ2-7; TRBD1 matches at 7 bases. The CDR3 loop spans 12 amino acids. Germline lookup yields CDR1 SGHNT and CDR2 YYREEE (reference sequence). After removal of 2 bases from V and 6 bases from J, the junction contained 2 bases not matched to a gene. The CDR3 region is CASSLDRAEQYF. As DNA, the CDR3 is TGTGCCAGCAGCTTAGACAGGGCCGAGCAGTACTTC.

The genes are TRBV5-1 and TRBJ2-6; possible D gene TRBD2, 5 bases. V was clipped by 4 bases and J by 0 bases, with 11 bases between them. Germline V gene lookup returns CDR1 SGHRS and CDR2 YFSETQ. The CDR3 totals 16 residues. The CDR3 loop reads CASSEGGSSGANVLTF. Here the CDR3 DNA reads TGCGCCAGCAGCGAGGGTGGTAGCTCTGGGGCCAACGTCCTGACTTTC.

The chain joins TRBV7-6 to TRBJ1-2; possibly TRBD1 for D (5 bases). The germline V gene encodes CDR1 SGHVS and CDR2 FNYEAQ. This CDR3 has 15 amino acids. Trimming removed 5 bases at V and 7 bases at J, with 20 bases between. CDR3 bases: TGTGCCAGCAGCCCAGGGACTTGGGAGTTGTTTGGCTACACCTTC. It encodes CASSPGTWELFGYTF.

This rearrangement joins TRBV6-5 to TRBJ2-7; TRBD1 agrees at 7 bases. The germline gives CDR1 MNHEY, CDR2 SVGAGI. The CDR3 is 11 residues long. CDR3 sequence (DNA): TGTTCAACCGGGACAGTCTACGAGCAGTACTTC. This gives the protein CSTGTVYEQYF.

The V call is TRBV5-1, the J call TRBJ2-3, with D possibly matching TRBD2 (5 bases). Germline V lookup: CDR1 SGHRS, CDR2 YFSETQ. The CDR3 loop spans 12 amino acids. The V gene lost 4 bases and the J gene lost 5 bases, with 8 bases spanning the gap. The CDR3 reads CASSTGLDTQYF. CDR3 DNA sequence: TGCGCCAGCAGCACGGGGTTAGATACGCAGTATTTT.

The rearrangement links TRBV18 to TRBJ2-6, with TRBD2 matching over 8 bases. Trimming cost V 6 bases and J 2 bases; bases outside gene matches: 6. The CDR3 contains 16 residues. Germline CDR1 KGHSH, CDR2 LQKENI. CDR3 sequence reads: CASSARGGAGANVLTF. The CDR3 DNA reads TGTGCCAGCTCCGCTCGGGGGGGTGCTGGGGCCAACGTCCTGACTTTC.

The chain has TRBV29-1 and TRBJ2-5; possibly TRBD1 for D (8 bases). The J call may be mistaken, given a closer DNA end match to TRBJ2-7. The CDR3 has 15 amino acids. The V gene's germline CDR1 is SQVTM and CDR2 ANQGSEA. The DNA for the CDR3 is TGCAGTGATGACAGGGGAGGGACCTTCTCCTACGAGCAGTACTTC. It codes for CSDDRGGTFSYEQYF.

The chain uses TRBV19 and TRBJ2-7; 10 positions match TRBD1. Germline trimming cut 3 bases from V and 9 bases from J; bases unmatched to any gene: 8. This CDR3 comprises 14 residues. Germline assignment: CDR1 LNHDA and CDR2 SQIVND (reference sequence). This CDR3 reads CASSMGQGPTRQYF. CDR3 bases: TGTGCCAGTAGTATGGGACAGGGGCCTACGAGGCAGTACTTC.

The CDR3 DNA reads as TGTGCCAGCAGCTTAAGACGTGGAGTTACGAACACTGAAGCTTTCTTT. This gives the protein CASSLRRGVTNTEAFF. V usage is TRBV7-2 and J usage is TRBJ1-1; no firm D call. This CDR3 region has 16 residues. The germline V gene has CDR1 SGHTA and CDR2 FQGNSA. V was cut by 2 bases and J by 1 base, with 14 bases left in between. The entire variable domain, with the rest obtained from reference TRBV7-2 and TRBJ1-1, is as follows: GAGVSQSPSNKVTEKGKDVELRCDPISGHTALYWYRQSLGQGLEFLIYFQGNSAPDKSGLPSDRFSAERTGGSVSTLTIQRTQQEDSAVYLCASSLRRGVTNTEAFFGQGTRLTVV.

The CDR3 sequence: CASSSPVRGTAYNEQFF. The CDR3 DNA follows: TGTGCCAGCAGCTCCCCGGTACGGGGAACCGCCTACAATGAGCAGTTCTTC. The J gene is TRBJ2-1, the V gene TRBV7-9, with TRBD2 as a possible D gene (5 bases). V gave up 4 bases and J gave up 2 bases, with 18 bases separating them. From germline, CDR1 is SEHNR and CDR2 FQNEAQ (reference sequence). This CDR3 has 17 residues. Looking up the rest from reference TRBV7-9 and TRBJ2-1 gives the full variable domain: DTGVSQNPRHKITKRGQNVTFRCDPISEHNRLYWYRQTLGQGPEFLTYFQNEAQLEKSRLLSDRFSAERPKGSFSTLEIQRTEQGDSAMYLCASSSPVRGTAYNEQFFGPGTRLTVL.

The chain joins TRBV4-1 to TRBJ2-2; possibly TRBD2 for D (6 bases). The V and J ends lost 4 bases and 4 bases respectively, with 13 bases between them. Germline CDR1 MGHRA, CDR2 YSYEKL. The CDR3 has 15 amino acids. The CDR3 loop is CASSPGRGTTGELFF. The CDR3 region has the DNA TGCGCCAGCAGCCCAGGTCGGGGGACCACCGGGGAGCTGTTTTTT.

This sequence joins TRBV28 and TRBJ2-6; 8 positions match TRBD1. The CDR3 is made up of 15 amino acids. Germline CDR1 is MDHEN and CDR2 is SYDVKM. Losses at the gene ends were 8 bases for V and 2 bases for J; bases not matched to a gene: 5. The CDR3 loop reads CASVNRGTGANVLTF. The DNA for the CDR3 is TGTGCCAGCGTGAACAGGGGGACTGGGGCCAACGTCCTGACTTTC. Full variable domain (remainder filled in from reference TRBV28 and TRBJ2-6): DVKVTQSSRYLVKRTGEKVFLECVQDMDHENMFWYRQDPGLGLRLIYFSYDVKMKEKGDIPEGYSVSREKKERFSLILESASTNQTSMYLCASVNRGTGANVLTFGAGSRLTVL.

This chain uses TRBV5-1 with TRBJ2-3; TRBD2 matches 15 bases. This CDR3 has 17 residues. Germline V gene lookup returns CDR1 SGHRS and CDR2 YFSETQ. With V trimmed by 7 bases and J by 5 bases, 11 bases remained unmatched. CDR3 sequence reads: CASRTRWGLAGGDTQYF. The CDR3 DNA reads TGCGCCAGCCGCACCAGGTGGGGACTAGCGGGAGGAGATACGCAGTATTTT.

The DNA of the CDR3 is TGTGCCAGCAGCCCGCCGGGACTAGCGGGAGGGGTTGAGCAGTTCTTC. Translating it yields CASSPPGLAGGVEQFF. The V call is TRBV7-9, the J call TRBJ2-1, with 16 bases aligning to TRBD2. The length of the CDR3 is 16 residues. Unmatched junction bases numbered 7, after V lost 5 bases and J lost 9 bases. Germline V lookup: CDR1 SEHNR, CDR2 FQNEAQ (reference sequence).

This clone showed up just once. The V call is TRBV5-1, the J call TRBJ2-7; the D is unclear. The CDR3 sequence is 12 residues long. From germline, CDR1 is SGHRS and CDR2 YFSETQ. V was pared by 4 bases and J by 7 bases, with 12 bases between. Written as DNA, the CDR3 is TGCGCCAGCAGCCTCCTCACGACAGAGCAGTACTTC. It yields the protein CASSLLTTEQYF.

The chain employs TRBV7-2 and TRBJ2-7; TRBD2 aligns across 12 bases. V shed 7 bases and J 4 bases; nucleotides not matched to a gene: 2. Per the germline V gene, CDR1 is SGHTA and CDR2 is FQGNSA. This CDR3 is built from 13 residues. CDR3 nucleotide sequence: TGTGCCAGCACCCTAGCGGGGGGGTACGAGCAGTACTTC. Protein: CASTLAGGYEQYF. The variable domain in full, with the rest retrieved from reference TRBV7-2 and TRBJ2-7, is GAGVSQSPSNKVTEKGKDVELRCDPISGHTALYWYRQSLGQGLEFLIYFQGNSAPDKSGLPSDRFSAERTGGSVSTLTIQRTQQEDSAVYLCASTLAGGYEQYFGPGTRLTVT.